The 17 T cell receptor beta chains reported below all come from one sample, sequenced in a study of CXCR3-negative and CXCR3-positive naive CD8 T cells. Through 5' RACE with UMI labels, the TRB cDNA libraries were prepared. From the 5' RACE reads, TCRdb lists one entry per CDR3 protein and no DNA. The record lists about 22,000 distinct CDR3 sequences, of which the ten most abundant hold around 20%. Sequencing was done on a sample of memory CD8+ T cells from blood. These receptors originate from a human donor in good health. Some clones in this sample may be carry-over from other donors' samples.

Its frequency marks this clonotype as medium-sized (0.01 to 0.1%). V and J are TRBV7-3 and TRBJ2-7; TCRdb names TRBD2, which stays unverified in the absence of DNA. CDR3 length: 14 residues. CDR1 and CDR2 from the germline V gene are SGHTA and FQGTGA. This CDR3 reads CASSLLAGPYEQYF. The whole variable domain, filled in from reference TRBV7-3 and TRBJ2-7, reads GAGVSQTPSNKVTEKGKYVELRCDPISGHTALYWYRQSLGQGPEFLIYFQGTGAADDSGLPNDRFFAVRPEGSVSTLKIQRTERGDSAVYLCASSLLAGPYEQYFGPGTRLTVT.

The chain recombines TRBV3-1 with TRBJ1-2; TCRdb outputs TRBD1, but without DNA this stays unchecked. The CDR3 extends over 15 amino acids. Germline loops: CDR1 LGHDT, CDR2 YNNKEL (reference sequence). CDR3 in amino acids: CASSPTGQGFYGYTF.

The chain carries TRBV29-1 and TRBJ1-3; the D call of TRBD1 rests on TCRdb alone, since no DNA is present to check it. This CDR3 has 15 residues. CDR1 is SQVTM and CDR2 is ANQGSEA in the germline V gene. The CDR3: CSVVGGDRAGNTIYF. Combining the CDR3 with reference TRBV29-1 and TRBJ1-3 gives the whole variable domain SAVISQKPSRDICQRGTSLTIQCQVDSQVTMMFWYRQQPGQSLTLIATANQGSEATYESGFVIDKFPISRPNLTFSTLTVSNMSPEDSSIYLCSVVGGDRAGNTIYFGEGSWLTVV.

This chain uses TRBV6-4 with TRBJ2-1; TCRdb selects TRBD2, and the lack of DNA leaves this call unchecked. CDR3 length: 17 amino acids. CDR1 MRHNA and CDR2 SNTAGT come from the germline V gene. CDR3 amino acids: CASSVSGRAEAYNEQFF.

This chain uses TRBV7-2 with TRBJ2-7; there is no DNA to check the TCRdb D call of TRBD2. Germline CDR1 reads SGHTA; CDR2 reads FQGNSA. The CDR3 extends over 17 amino acids. The CDR3 sequence: CASSSDSGLAGAYEQYF.

The chain carries TRBV6-2 or TRBV6-3 and TRBJ2-7; TCRdb selects TRBD2, and the lack of DNA leaves this call unchecked. Per the germline V gene, CDR1 is MNHEY and CDR2 is SVGEGT. The CDR3 has 14 amino acids. CDR3 sequence reads: CASSGGLAAEEQYF.

J is TRBJ2-1 and V is TRBV20-1; TCRdb names TRBD1, which stays unverified in the absence of DNA. Germline V gives CDR1 DFQATT, CDR2 SNEGSKA (reference sequence). The CDR3 totals 13 residues. The CDR3: CSARDNSGREQFF.

CDR3 residues: CASNKQGSEQYF. The V call is TRBV7-9, the J call TRBJ2-7; the D call from TCRdb, TRBD1, cannot be confirmed without DNA. Per the germline V gene, CDR1 is SEHNR and CDR2 is FQNEAQ (reference sequence). This CDR3 comprises 12 residues.

The chain carries TRBV20-1 and TRBJ2-7; the D gene TCRdb calls, TRBD1, cannot be checked with no DNA. Germline V CDR1 and CDR2: DFQATT, SNEGSKA (reference sequence). The CDR3 has 13 residues. CDR3: CSARNPATYEQYF.

J is TRBJ2-7 and V is TRBV19. The CDR3 loop spans 12 amino acids. The germline gives CDR1 LNHDA, CDR2 SQIVND (reference sequence). The CDR3 reads CASSPDQFVQYF.

This CDR3 reads CASSLEWDTYEQYF. The V and J genes are TRBV5-6 and TRBJ2-7; the TCRdb call, TRBD1, lacks DNA for checking. This CDR3 comprises 14 residues. CDR1 SGHDT and CDR2 YYEEEE come from the germline V gene.

V gene TRBV23-1 combines with J gene TRBJ2-7; TCRdb calls TRBD1, which cannot be checked without DNA. TRBV23-1 is marked as an open reading frame, function uncertain. CDR3 length: 16 residues. CDR3 protein: CASKQQIDRGLYEQYF.

The rearrangement joins TRBV15 to TRBJ1-4. Germline V gene sequence: CDR1 LNHNV, CDR2 YYDKDF (reference sequence). CDR3 length: 14 residues. CDR3 in amino acids: CATSAGATNEKLFF.

The rearrangement joins TRBV20-1 to TRBJ1-1; the TCRdb D gene call, TRBD1, has no DNA to confirm it. The germline V gene has CDR1 DFQATT and CDR2 SNEGSKA (reference sequence). The CDR3 is made up of 14 amino acids. The CDR3: CSARDMMGGTEAFF.

The rearrangement joins TRBV6-2 or TRBV6-3 to TRBJ2-1; TCRdb proposes TRBD2, but this gene call is untestable without DNA. Germline CDR1 and CDR2: MNHEY and SVGEGT. This CDR3 region has 15 residues. The CDR3 loop is CASTQGTSGGNEQFF.

The rearrangement joins TRBV28 to TRBJ2-3; the TRBD2 assignment by TCRdb is unverifiable without DNA. The CDR3 extends over 15 amino acids. Germline loops: CDR1 MDHEN, CDR2 SYDVKM. CDR3 amino acids: CASSLEDPSTDTQYF.

The J gene is TRBJ2-1, the V gene TRBV19; TCRdb names TRBD1, which stays unverified in the absence of DNA. This CDR3 contains 15 residues. Germline assignment: CDR1 LNHDA and CDR2 SQIVND (reference sequence). CDR3 residues: CASFIRAGTHNEQFF.